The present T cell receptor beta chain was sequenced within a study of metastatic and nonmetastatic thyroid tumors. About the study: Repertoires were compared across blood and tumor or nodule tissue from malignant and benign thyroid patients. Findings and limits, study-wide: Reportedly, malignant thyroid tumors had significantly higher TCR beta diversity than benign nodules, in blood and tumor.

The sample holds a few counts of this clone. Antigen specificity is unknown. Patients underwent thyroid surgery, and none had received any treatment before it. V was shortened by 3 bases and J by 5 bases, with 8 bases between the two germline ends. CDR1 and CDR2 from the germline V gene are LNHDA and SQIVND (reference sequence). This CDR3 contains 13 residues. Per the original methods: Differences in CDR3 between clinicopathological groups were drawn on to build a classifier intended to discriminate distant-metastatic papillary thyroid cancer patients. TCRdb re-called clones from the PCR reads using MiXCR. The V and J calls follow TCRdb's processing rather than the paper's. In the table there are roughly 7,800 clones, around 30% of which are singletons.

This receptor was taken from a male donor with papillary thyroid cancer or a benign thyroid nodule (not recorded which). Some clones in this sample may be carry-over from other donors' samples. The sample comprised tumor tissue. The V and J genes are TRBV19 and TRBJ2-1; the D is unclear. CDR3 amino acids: CASSIIGNNEQFF. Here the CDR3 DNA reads TGTGCCAGTAGTATTATAGGTAACAATGAGCAGTTCTTC.